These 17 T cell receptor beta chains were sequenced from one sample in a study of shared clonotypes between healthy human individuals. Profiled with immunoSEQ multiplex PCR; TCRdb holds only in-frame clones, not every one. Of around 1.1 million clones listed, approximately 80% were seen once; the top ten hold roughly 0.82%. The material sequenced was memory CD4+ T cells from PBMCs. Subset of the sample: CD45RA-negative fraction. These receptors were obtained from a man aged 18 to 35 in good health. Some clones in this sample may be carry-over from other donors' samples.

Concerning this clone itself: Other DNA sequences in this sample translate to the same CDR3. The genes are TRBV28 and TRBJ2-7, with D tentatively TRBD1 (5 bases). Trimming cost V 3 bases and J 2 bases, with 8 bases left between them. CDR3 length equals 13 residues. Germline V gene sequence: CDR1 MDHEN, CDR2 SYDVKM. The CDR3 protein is CASSFPGTYEQYF. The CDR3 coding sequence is TGTGCCAGCAGTTTTCCAGGGACCTACGAGCAGTACTTC.

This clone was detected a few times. The CDR3 reads CASSPSAGGSKTNEKLFF. The CDR3 DNA sequence: TGTGCCAGCAGCCCCTCGGCAGGGGGCAGTAAGACTAATGAAAAACTGTTTTTT. This chain joins TRBV7-9 and TRBJ1-4; 8 bases fit TRBD1. The J segment lost 2 bases and the V segment lost 5 bases, leaving 13 bases of the junction unmatched. The V gene's germline CDR1 is SEHNR and CDR2 FQNEAQ (reference sequence). There are 18 residues in the CDR3.

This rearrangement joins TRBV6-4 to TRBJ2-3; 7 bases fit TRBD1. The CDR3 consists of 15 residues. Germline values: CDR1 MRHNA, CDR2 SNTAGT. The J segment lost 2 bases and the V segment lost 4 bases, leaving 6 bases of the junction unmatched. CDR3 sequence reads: CASSALRGSTDTQYF. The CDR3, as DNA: TGTGCCAGCAGTGCTCTCAGGGGGTCCACAGATACGCAGTATTTT.

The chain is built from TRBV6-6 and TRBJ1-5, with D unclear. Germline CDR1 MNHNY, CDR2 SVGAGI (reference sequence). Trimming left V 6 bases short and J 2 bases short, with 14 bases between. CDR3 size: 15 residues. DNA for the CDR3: TGTGCCAGCAGGCCCCAGATTAGGGGCAATCAGCCCCAGCATTTT. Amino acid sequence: CASRPQIRGNQPQHF.

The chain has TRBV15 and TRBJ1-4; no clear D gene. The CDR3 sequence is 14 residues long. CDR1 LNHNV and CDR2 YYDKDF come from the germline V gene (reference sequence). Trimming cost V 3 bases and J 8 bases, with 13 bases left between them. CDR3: CATSSAGVREKLFF. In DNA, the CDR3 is TGTGCCACCAGCAGCGCCGGGGTTAGGGAAAAACTGTTTTTT.

CDR3 sequence (DNA): TGTGCCAGCAGGCCCCCGGGACAGCCAGCTAACTATGGCTACACCTTC. Translating gives CASRPPGQPANYGYTF. The V call is TRBV25-1, the J call TRBJ1-2; 7 bases agree with TRBD1. Per germline, CDR1 MGHDK and CDR2 SYGVNS. This CDR3 is 16 amino acids long. V shed 6 bases and J 0 bases; nucleotides not matched to a gene: 10.

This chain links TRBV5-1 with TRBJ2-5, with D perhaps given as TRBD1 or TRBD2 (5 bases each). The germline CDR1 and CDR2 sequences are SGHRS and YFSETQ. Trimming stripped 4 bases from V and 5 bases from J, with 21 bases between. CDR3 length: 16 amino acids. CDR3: CASSLGPGARGETQYF. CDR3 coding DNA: TGCGCCAGCAGCCTGGGTCCCGGGGCACGAGGGGAGACCCAGTACTTC.

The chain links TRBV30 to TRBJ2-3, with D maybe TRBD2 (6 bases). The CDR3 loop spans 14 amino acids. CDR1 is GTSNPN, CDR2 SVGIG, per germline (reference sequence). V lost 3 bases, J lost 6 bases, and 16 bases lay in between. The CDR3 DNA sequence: TGTGCCTGGAGACAATCCGGGAGCGTGGATACGCAGTATTTT. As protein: CAWRQSGSVDTQYF.

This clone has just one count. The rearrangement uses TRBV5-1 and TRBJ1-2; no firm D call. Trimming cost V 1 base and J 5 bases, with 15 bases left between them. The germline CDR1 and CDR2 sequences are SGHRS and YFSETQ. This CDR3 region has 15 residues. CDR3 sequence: CASSLIPTVNYGYTF. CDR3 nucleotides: TGCGCCAGCAGCTTGATCCCCACAGTTAATTATGGCTACACCTTC.

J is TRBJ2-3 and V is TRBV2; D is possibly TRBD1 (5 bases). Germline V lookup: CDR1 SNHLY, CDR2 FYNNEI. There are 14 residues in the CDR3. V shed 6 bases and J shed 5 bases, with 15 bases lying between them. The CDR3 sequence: CASRGSQGIDTQYF. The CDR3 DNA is TGTGCCAGCAGGGGATCGCAGGGAATAGATACGCAGTATTTT.

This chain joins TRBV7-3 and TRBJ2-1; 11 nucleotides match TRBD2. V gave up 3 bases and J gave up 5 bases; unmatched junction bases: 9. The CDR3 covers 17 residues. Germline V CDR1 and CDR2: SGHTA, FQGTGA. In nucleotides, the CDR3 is TGTGCCAGCAGCTTTTGGGTCGGGACTAGCGGAAACAATGAGCAGTTCTTC. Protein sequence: CASSFWVGTSGNNEQFF.

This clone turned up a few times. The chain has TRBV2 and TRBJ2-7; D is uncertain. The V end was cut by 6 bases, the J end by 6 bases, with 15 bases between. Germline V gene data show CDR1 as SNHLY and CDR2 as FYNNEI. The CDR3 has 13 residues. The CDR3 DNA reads TGTGCCAGCAGGTCACAGCCCTGGGGCGAGCAGTACTTC. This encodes CASRSQPWGEQYF. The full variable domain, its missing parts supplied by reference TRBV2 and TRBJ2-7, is EPEVTQTPSHQVTQMGQEVILRCVPISNHLYFYWYRQILGQKVEFLVSFYNNEISEKSEIFDDQFSVERPDGSNFTLKIRSTKLEDSAMYFCASRSQPWGEQYFGPGTRLTVT.

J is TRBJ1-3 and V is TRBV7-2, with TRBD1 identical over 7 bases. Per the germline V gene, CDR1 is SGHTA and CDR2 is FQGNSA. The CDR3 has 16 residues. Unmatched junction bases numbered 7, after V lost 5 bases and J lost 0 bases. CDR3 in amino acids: CASSGQGVISGNTIYF. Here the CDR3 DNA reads TGTGCCAGCAGCGGGCAGGGGGTTATCTCTGGAAACACCATATATTTT.

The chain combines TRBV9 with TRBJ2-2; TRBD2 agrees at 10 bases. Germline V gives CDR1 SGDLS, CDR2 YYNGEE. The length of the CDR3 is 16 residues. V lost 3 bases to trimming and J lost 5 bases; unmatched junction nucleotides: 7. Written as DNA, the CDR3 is TGTGCCAGCAGCGCTGGACTAGCGGAGGAGACCGGGGAGCTGTTTTTT. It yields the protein CASSAGLAEETGELFF.

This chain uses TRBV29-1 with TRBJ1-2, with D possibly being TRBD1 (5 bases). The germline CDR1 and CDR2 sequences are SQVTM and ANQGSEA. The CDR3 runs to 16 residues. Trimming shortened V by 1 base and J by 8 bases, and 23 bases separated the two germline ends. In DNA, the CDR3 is TGCAGCGTTGAAGGGCGGGCAGGGCCCGTTTTTGGAGGCTACACCTTC. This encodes CSVEGRAGPVFGGYTF. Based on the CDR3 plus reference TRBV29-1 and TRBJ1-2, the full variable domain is SAVISQKPSRDICQRGTSLTIQCQVDSQVTMMFWYRQQPGQSLTLIATANQGSEATYESGFVIDKFPISRPNLTFSTLTVSNMSPEDSSIYLCSVEGRAGPVFGGYTFGSGTRLTVV.

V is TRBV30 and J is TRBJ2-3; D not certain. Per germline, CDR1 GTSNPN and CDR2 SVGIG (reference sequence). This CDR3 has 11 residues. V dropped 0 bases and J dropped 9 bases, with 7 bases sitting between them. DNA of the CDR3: TGTGCCTGGAGTGTGGGGTGGACGCAGTATTTT. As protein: CAWSVGWTQYF.

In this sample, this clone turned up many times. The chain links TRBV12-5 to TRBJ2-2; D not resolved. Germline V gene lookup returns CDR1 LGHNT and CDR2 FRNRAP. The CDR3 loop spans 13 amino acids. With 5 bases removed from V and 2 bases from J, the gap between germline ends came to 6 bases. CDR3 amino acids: CASGPSNTGELFF. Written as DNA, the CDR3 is TGTGCTAGTGGTCCTTCAAACACCGGGGAGCTGTTTTTT. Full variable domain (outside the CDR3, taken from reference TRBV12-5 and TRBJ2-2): DARVTQTPRHKVTEMGQEVTMRCQPILGHNTVFWYRQTMMQGLELLAYFRNRAPLDDSGMPKDRFSAEMPDATLATLKIQPSEPRDSAVYFCASGPSNTGELFFGEGSRLTVL.